One T cell receptor beta chain is described in this entry. Its antigen is currently not known. Base qualities are not provided; no much larger clone lies one nucleotide away. This record belongs to a study of blood T cell repertoires in COVID-19 (TCRdb year 2020). In the study overall: The collaborator samples originated in the United States, Italy and Spain and spanned the acute and convalescent phases of COVID-19. The prospective study material was composed of cDNA or gDNA derived from T cells, B-cell-depleted T cells, or PBMCs. The dataset comprised deeply sampled blood TCRbeta repertoires from subjects exposed to, actively infected with, or recovered from COVID-19. The repertoires were released in a freely available public database meant as a resource for research on the immune response to SARS-CoV-2. The samples were drawn from two sources: the first 160 participants of the ongoing ImmuneRACE study, and 1,000 to 1,500 subjects contributed by 6 global collaborators. Sample metadata almost always included a de-identified subject ID, COVID-19 status, age in years and sex. Where available, HLA class I and class II types were obtained from metadata supplied by the sample provider rather than from assay-based typing. What the work shows at the level of the full study, not this receptor alone: How much clinical and demographic metadata was included differed by source and by participant, and the metadata was provided uncurated.

There are 16 amino acids in the CDR3, from cysteine to phenylalanine inclusive. Only the CDR3 DNA is retained, 48 bases long and in frame from the first base. CDR1 and CDR2, per the germline V gene (reference sequence), are GTSNPN and SVGIG. Clipping removes 0 bases from V and 0 bases from J, with 6 as the unmatched junction base count. Samples from volunteer blood donors who had recovered from COVID-19 were contributed by a second Seattle source. Whole blood was collected in K2EDTA tubes by collaborating institutions according to the institutions' own protocols. For TCRbeta analysis, collaborator samples were shipped as frozen whole blood, as isolated PBMCs, or as DNA extracted from either sample type. TCRbeta CDR3 regions were amplified from genomic DNA by means of the immunoSEQ Assay, a bias-controlled multiplex PCR. The original methods were these. Nucleated cell counts per sample were estimated from amplification of reference gene primers within the assay. To quantify the absolute abundance of each unique TCRbeta CDR3 rearrangement, sequence reads were collapsed and filtered. For each sample, productive Simpson clonality was calculated by taking the square root of Simpson's diversity index across productive rearrangements. TCRdb's version of the immuneACCESS table is confined to in-frame rearrangements and falls short of the full clone set. An unresolved V gene accounts for under half of the shortfall where checked; the remainder is of unknown origin. V and J calls plus clone size are reproduced from that table; the DNA served to infer D and trimming. The sample includes 250,000 to 300,000 clones, with over 70% observed a single time. Of the sample, about 1.6% falls within the top ten clones.

This clonotype was obtained from a woman between 35 and 50 years old who had recovered from COVID-19. The chain couples TRBV30 to TRBJ2-7; 9 nucleotides in the junction match TRBD2. The sequenced material came from peripheral blood. The nucleotide sequence reads as follows: TGTGCCTGGAGTGTACGAGCGGGGGGTCTCTCCTACGAGCAGTACTTC. Its translation reads: CAWSVRAGGLSYEQYF.